The 21 T cell receptor beta chains below come from one sample, sequenced in a study of cytomegalovirus exposure and HLA in healthy donors. Amplification used 60 Vbeta primers and 13 Jbeta primers. The repertoire was sequenced with immunoSEQ multiplex PCR; TCRdb's copy has only in-frame clones and lacks some. Of 200,000 to 250,000 clones listed, approximately 70% are singletons. Sequenced input: PBMCs. The receptors originated from a man aged 40-55 years in good health and CMV-seropositive.

This clone was recorded only once. This chain joins TRBV7-6 and TRBJ2-5, with 12 bases that match TRBD2. The CDR3 has 18 residues. J lost 8 bases, V lost 3 bases, and 16 bases had no gene match. Germline values: CDR1 SGHVS, CDR2 FNYEAQ. CDR3 DNA: TGTGCCAGCAGCTTGAGGGCTAGCGGGGGGGCGACAATTGACACCCAGTACTTC. Residues: CASSLRASGGATIDTQYF.

The chain employs TRBV5-8 and TRBJ1-1, with D perhaps TRBD1 (6 bases). Trimming took 4 bases from V and 8 from J, leaving 15 bases between them. The CDR3 runs 13 residues. Germline V gene data show CDR1 as SGHTS and CDR2 as YDEGEE. CDR3 sequence: CASSPGGATEAFF. The CDR3 DNA sequence: TGTGCCAGCAGCCCGGGGGGGGCCACAGAAGCTTTCTTT.

The table lists this clone with a few counts. The rearrangement uses TRBV5-6 and TRBJ2-1, with 8 nucleotides matching TRBD1. Germline CDR1 and CDR2: SGHDT and YYEEEE. The CDR3 spans 16 residues. J gave up 0 bases and V 5 bases, and 7 bases lay outside the gene matches. CDR3 in amino acids: CASRYTGGDSYNEQFF. DNA of the CDR3: TGTGCCAGCAGATATACAGGGGGAGACTCCTACAATGAGCAGTTCTTC.

V gene TRBV19 combines with J gene TRBJ1-2, with 12 bases lining up with TRBD1. CDR3 size: 15 residues. Germline lookup yields CDR1 LNHDA and CDR2 SQIVND (reference sequence). V lost 6 bases to trimming and J lost 3 bases; unmatched junction nucleotides: 5. CDR3 in amino acids: CASSTGTGGYYGYTF. CDR3 DNA: TGTGCCAGTAGCACCGGGACAGGGGGCTACTATGGCTACACCTTC.

This clone was counted only a few times. The rearrangement joins TRBV6-1 to TRBJ1-2, with D maybe TRBD1 (6 bases). Germline CDR1 reads MNHNS; CDR2 reads SASEGT. The length of the CDR3 is 15 residues. V shed 4 bases and J shed 6 bases, with 18 bases lying between them. CDR3 region: CASSGMGLPGDGYTF. CDR3 in DNA: TGTGCCAGCAGTGGGATGGGGTTGCCAGGGGATGGCTACACCTTC.

This clone has just one count. The genes are TRBV25-1 and TRBJ2-5; 7 nucleotides match TRBD1. Germline CDR1 is MGHDK and CDR2 is SYGVNS. With 6 bases clipped from V and 5 bases from J, the junction kept 12 bases outside the gene matches. The CDR3 consists of 15 residues. CDR3 in amino acids: CASSLGQVASETQYF. The CDR3 nucleotides are TGTGCCAGCAGCCTAGGACAGGTCGCTTCGGAGACCCAGTACTTC. Based on the CDR3 plus reference TRBV25-1 and TRBJ2-5, the full variable domain is EADIYQTPRYLVIGTGKKITLECSQTMGHDKMYWYQQDPGMELHLIHYSYGVNSTEKGDLSSESTVSRIRTEHFPLTLESARPSHTSQYLCASSLGQVASETQYFGPGTRLLVL.

The J gene is TRBJ2-7, the V gene TRBV7-9; weak D call: TRBD2 (5 bases). CDR3 size: 15 residues. Germline V gives CDR1 SEHNR, CDR2 FQNEAQ (reference sequence). V lost 5 bases and J 3 bases, leaving 17 bases between the germline ends. CDR3 DNA sequence: TGTGCCAGCAGCCTCGCGAGGGAAGACCACTACGAGCAGTACTTC. Residues: CASSLAREDHYEQYF.

The chain uses TRBV5-6 and TRBJ1-5; D perhaps matches TRBD1 (5 bases). The CDR3 totals 15 residues. Per germline, CDR1 SGHDT and CDR2 YYEEEE. Trimming pared 8 bases from V and 2 bases from J, leaving 17 bases between. The CDR3 here is CARFPPGGGNQPQHF. The CDR3 DNA reads TGTGCCAGATTCCCTCCCGGGGGTGGCAATCAGCCCCAGCATTTT.

The rearrangement uses TRBV6-5 and TRBJ2-2; no reliable D call. The ends were cut back, 8 bases at V and 4 bases at J, with 8 bases in the middle. Germline CDR1 MNHEY, CDR2 SVGAGI. The CDR3 is 12 residues long. CDR3 nucleotide sequence: TGTGCCAGCCGGTTTTCCACCGGGGAGCTGTTTTTT. It encodes CASRFSTGELFF.

This clone was observed a handful of times. The J gene is TRBJ1-1, the V gene TRBV18; D is undetermined. Germline assignment: CDR1 KGHSH and CDR2 LQKENI. The V gene lost 6 bases and the J gene lost 1 base, with 18 bases spanning the gap. The CDR3 has 16 amino acids. DNA for the CDR3: TGTGCCAGCTCCCCAATGGTTGGCTCGAAGAACACTGAAGCTTTCTTT. It is translated as CASSPMVGSKNTEAFF. Complete variable domain (other parts from reference TRBV18 and TRBJ1-1): NAGVMQNPRHLVRRRGQEARLRCSPMKGHSHVYWYRQLPEEGLKFMVYLQKENIIDESGMPKERFSAEFPKEGPSILRIQQVVRGDSAAYFCASSPMVGSKNTEAFFGQGTRLTVV.

The chain joins TRBV7-2 to TRBJ2-6; TRBD1 agrees at 7 bases. This CDR3 comprises 15 residues. Unmatched junction bases numbered 5, after V lost 5 bases and J lost 4 bases. Germline lookup yields CDR1 SGHTA and CDR2 FQGNSA. The DNA for the CDR3 is TGTGCCAGCAGCGAGAGGGGGCTGGGGGCCAACGTCCTGACTTTC. It yields the protein CASSERGLGANVLTF.

CDR3 bases: TGCGCCAGCAGCTTACTGGGACAGGGTGAGATTGATACGCAGTATTTT. Its protein is CASSLLGQGEIDTQYF. The chain is built from TRBV5-1 and TRBJ2-3; 9 bases agree with TRBD1. The J segment lost 6 bases and the V segment lost 2 bases, leaving 10 bases of the junction unmatched. The CDR3 loop spans 16 amino acids. Germline lookup yields CDR1 SGHRS and CDR2 YFSETQ.

This chain uses TRBV2 with TRBJ1-6, with 8 bases identical to TRBD1. The CDR3 loop spans 13 amino acids. Germline CDR1 is SNHLY and CDR2 is FYNNEI. V was clipped by 8 bases and J by 5 bases; unmatched bases: 2. The CDR3 protein is CASGQGDNSPLHF. CDR3 nucleotide sequence: TGTGCCAGCGGACAGGGCGATAATTCACCCCTCCACTTT.

V and J are TRBV11-2 and TRBJ1-6, with TRBD1 matching over 7 bases. Germline V gene lookup returns CDR1 SGHAT and CDR2 FQNNGV. Losses at the gene ends were 3 bases for V and 7 bases for J; bases not matched to a gene: 6. There are 15 residues in the CDR3. Here the CDR3 DNA reads TGTGCCAGCAGCTTGTTCAGGGGGACGAATTCACCCCTCCACTTT. It codes for CASSLFRGTNSPLHF.

CDR3 in amino acids: CASSADSYSNYGYTF. The CDR3 DNA reads as TGTGCCAGCAGCGCGGACAGTTATTCTAACTATGGCTACACCTTC. This rearrangement joins TRBV9 to TRBJ1-2, with D possibly TRBD1 on 6 matching bases. This CDR3 comprises 15 residues. The germline gives CDR1 SGDLS, CDR2 YYNGEE. V dropped 3 bases and J dropped 0 bases, with 12 bases sitting between them. The entire variable domain, with the rest obtained from reference TRBV9 and TRBJ1-2, is as follows: DSGVTQTPKHLITATGQRVTLRCSPRSGDLSVYWYQQSLDQGLQFLIQYYNGEERAKGNILERFSAQQFPDLHSELNLSSLELGDSALYFCASSADSYSNYGYTFGSGTRLTVV.

This clone was counted only a few times. The gene calls are TRBV6-5 and TRBJ1-2; 9 bases line up with TRBD1. This CDR3 has 14 residues. Looked up from germline, CDR1 is MNHEY and CDR2 is SVGAGI. V was pared by 2 bases and J by 6 bases, with 4 bases of the junction left unmatched. The CDR3 loop is CASSYDGTGNGYTF. DNA of the CDR3: TGTGCCAGCAGTTACGATGGGACAGGGAATGGCTACACCTTC.

The rearrangement joins TRBV25-1 to TRBJ1-2; D gene uncertain. This CDR3 contains 12 residues. Germline lookup yields CDR1 MGHDK and CDR2 SYGVNS. Trimming cost V 8 bases and J 0 bases, with 7 bases left between them. CDR3 DNA: TGTGCCAGCGCCGACACTAACTATGGCTACACCTTC. Protein product: CASADTNYGYTF.

In its sample, this clone was seen once. This chain joins TRBV5-1 and TRBJ2-1; a weak D match, TRBD1 (6 bases). The length of the CDR3 is 16 residues. CDR1 SGHRS and CDR2 YFSETQ come from the germline V gene. Trimming removed 4 bases at V and 4 bases at J, with 18 bases between. Written as DNA, the CDR3 is TGCGCCAGCAGCCTCGAAACAGGGAAAGCATACAATGAGCAGTTCTTC. It encodes CASSLETGKAYNEQFF.

The rearrangement uses TRBV5-1 and TRBJ2-3; 7 positions match TRBD2. There are 16 residues in the CDR3. Germline V gene lookup returns CDR1 SGHRS and CDR2 YFSETQ. After removal of 0 bases from V and 2 bases from J, the junction contained 6 bases not matched to a gene. CDR3: CASSLGLAADTDTQYF. CDR3 in DNA: TGCGCCAGCAGCTTGGGACTAGCAGCAGACACAGATACGCAGTATTTT.

This clone has more than one count but fewer than ten. The gene calls are TRBV18 and TRBJ2-3, with D possibly TRBD1 on 6 matching bases. This CDR3 region has 13 residues. Germline CDR1 and CDR2: KGHSH and LQKENI. The V gene lost 0 bases and the J gene lost 5 bases, with 6 bases spanning the gap. In DNA form, the CDR3 reads TGTGCCAGCTCACCACCGGGACAAGATACGCAGTATTTT. This gives the protein CASSPPGQDTQYF.

This sequence joins TRBV7-8 and TRBJ2-5, with D uncertain. Germline V gene lookup returns CDR1 SGHVS and CDR2 FQNEAQ. The CDR3 contains 11 residues. V was pared by 5 bases and J by 5 bases, with 6 bases between. Here the CDR3 DNA reads TGTGCCAGCAGCCCCTCGGAGACCCAGTACTTC. Its protein is CASSPSETQYF.